The source of this T cell receptor (beta chain) is a study of cytomegalovirus exposure and HLA in healthy donors (TCRdb year 2017). Context from the whole study: In an earlier analysis of roughly 590 of the donors, 250 to 350 Gb of sequence data and 100 million or so unique TCR beta sequences from 180 million or so T cells were reported. The number of typed donors differed by locus: roughly 620-630 for A, B, C, DRB1 and DQB1; approximately 530 for DQA1; approximately 600 for DPA1; and roughly 450 for DPB1. In a later analysis, previously published TCR beta repertoires from some 640 donors were re-analyzed and high-resolution HLA genotyping was added so that TCR occurrence patterns could be studied. On average, roughly 240,000 unique TCR beta nucleotide sequences were sequenced per donor among 398 genotyped donors of the cohort, with roughly a sixth of those sequences being non-productive. High-throughput TCR immunosequencing, statistical association of individual TCRs with disease status, and machine learning were combined to predict cytomegalovirus infection status. HLA typing included class I and class II loci at four-digit resolution. A later genetic analysis took genome-wide SNP genotypes for about 55% of the roughly 700 donors and used that subset as a discovery cohort. The study profiled the T cell repertoires of approximately 700 subjects by immunosequencing and related them to cytomegalovirus serostatus. Every repertoire in the discovery cohort had been generated on one and the same sequencing platform. The study aimed to test whether signatures of past pathogen exposure could be identified by cataloging public T cell receptors. An early release covering over 500 HLA-typed donors comprised about 300 gigabases of sequencing data and tens of millions of unique TCR sequences. Five DR-DQ haplotypes were treated as single units for association and clustering because of strong linkage in the cohort. The later analysis used no new phenotypic data to find candidate immune exposures, relying instead on TCR beta sequences and their occurrence across donors. An earlier analysis of some 500 of the donors applied high-throughput TCR beta sequencing to assess whether each TCR beta V gene segment acted as functional or pseudogenic. Of the 398 genotyped donors, 81% were placed in the genetic ancestry cluster associated with self-reported Caucasian donors. In addition to the first cohort of roughly 700 subjects, a separate validation cohort of approximately 130 different subjects was used. Alongside the repertoire data, information on donor age, sex, ethnicity and CMV serostatus was compiled.

Library preparation was by the immunoSEQ multiplex PCR assay. For the multiplex PCR, a mixture combining 60 forward primers for TCR Vbeta segments and 13 reverse primers for TCR Jbeta segments was used. The CDR3 region of rearranged TCR beta genes was amplified from genomic DNA with a multiplex PCR assay. The Illumina HiSeq System was used to sequence the amplified TCR beta libraries as 87-base-pair reads. In the paper's pipeline: A later analysis counted tens of millions of unique TCR beta chains across the approximately 700 repertoires, and roughly 11 million of these chains were shared by at least two donors. Raw reads were error-corrected and collapsed into unique sequences with a nearest-neighbor algorithm that merged closely related sequences to remove PCR and sequencing errors. V, D and J gene segments were assigned by aligning CDR3 sequences to IMGT reference sequences. For a sequence to be retained, at least a six-nucleotide match to both a V gene segment and a J gene segment was required. Rearrangements were called productive when the CDR3 lacked stop codons and stayed in frame with V and J; all others were non-productive. CDR3 was defined according to IMGT convention as the region running from the second conserved V-encoded cysteine to the conserved J-encoded phenylalanine. The earlier analysis of 500 to 750 of the donors excluded any sequence lacking an unambiguous match to a single V gene segment. An earlier analysis of about 600 of the donors called V segments functional above 56.7% productive rearrangements and segregating when the between-donor standard deviation exceeded 5%. A statistical classification framework was built for diagnosing cytomegalovirus status from the catalog of TCR beta chain sequences. V and J gene assignment, in a later analysis, came from comparing TCR nucleotide sequences with IMGT/GENE-DB human TR gene sequences. The TCRdist pipeline was used in a later analysis to assign CDR3 sequences and most-parsimonious VDJ recombination scenarios. In a later analysis, each TCR beta chain was defined by its CDR3 amino acid sequence together with its V-gene family, and reads lacking a unique V-gene family were excluded. A later analysis removed roughly 590 highly shared, low-generation-probability nucleotide sequences to deal with suspected cross-contamination and a sequencing artifact. For each public chain, a later analysis derived a clonal expansion index from normalized ranks of inferred template counts within each repertoire. In a later analysis, generation probabilities were computed with a VDJ recombination model fitted to out-of-frame rearrangements, and the resulting probabilities were checked against IGoR. In a later analysis, TCR-TCR, TCR-HLA and TCR-CMV co-occurrence was scored with hypergeometric tests, and a repertoire-size bias correction was applied to TCR pairs. In a later analysis, false discovery rates were estimated by permuting HLA or CMV assignments 20 times. In a later analysis, co-occurring TCRs were grouped with DBSCAN, and TCRdist sequence similarity was added when clustering was performed within HLA-allele-positive subsets. Co-occurrence clustering excluded repertoires with fewer than 30,000 or more than 120,000 public chains, plus five with anomalous nucleotide sharing. Not all clones reach the TCRdb copy of this immuneACCESS table, which keeps in-frame sequences only. Checked studies attribute under half of the gap to unresolved V genes and leave the rest unexplained. For V, J and clone size, that table is used; D and trimming come from the DNA. Counted in this sample were roughly 150,000 clones; roughly 80% of them appeared once. In total, the top ten clones hold approximately 3% of the sample.

The cohort comprised more than 550 healthy bone marrow donors. Cohort members were all nominally healthy when sampled, although unrecorded immune exposures were likely present. The donor was CMV seronegative and was included in the group of a few hundred seronegative cohort members. Every donor gave a peripheral blood sample, and the peripheral blood mononuclear cells from that sample were used for TCR beta sequencing. The Qiagen DNeasy Blood Extraction Kit was used to extract genomic DNA from the blood cell samples. About this clone: Its antigen is still unknown. No clone much larger than this one lies a single base away; base qualities are absent.

Its CDR3 holds 15 amino acids, cysteine through phenylalanine. The only DNA kept is the CDR3, 45 bases in frame from the first base. V is cut by 3 bases and J by 1 base, and the space between the germline ends is 12 bases. The germline V gene sets CDR1 to MNHNS and CDR2 to SASEGT. Results and caveats for the whole study, not just this receptor: The 87-base-pair reads could not distinguish some IMGT-functional V segments, including TRBV6-2 and TRBV6-3, so those segments were excluded. The classifier was reported to diagnose cytomegalovirus status with high specificity and sensitivity in both the original and validation cohorts. V-gene and J-gene trimming of TCR beta chains was associated with a missense DCLRE1C variant in a later genetic analysis, and the association was replicated in an independent cohort. The authors suggested that the approach could potentially be generalized to other disease states and immunological phenotypes. In a later analysis, the rate of TCR association differed among HLA loci, with DRB1 alleles having the most associated TCRs and HLA-C alleles having the fewest. A cluster of highly shared sequence variants was judged likely to represent a technical artifact of the sequencing pipeline. A later genetic analysis reported fewer N-insertions in productive TCRs among donors in an Asian-associated ancestry cluster than the roughly 640-donor mean. A further reported finding was that TCR beta sequences accurately predicted the HLA-A and HLA-B alleles for most subjects in the first cohort. The cohort was sequenced for TCR beta chains only, and without alpha or paired-chain data the features that could be detected were limited. The study gave a list of under 200 TCR beta chains associated with cytomegalovirus. Because HLA typing was unavailable for some donors at each locus, only the typed subset was used in association tests. In a later analysis, HLA-associated TCR beta chains were found to be more clonally expanded and to have lower generation probabilities than equally common non-associated chains. In vitro tests confirmed that a few of the cytomegalovirus-associated TCR beta chains recognize cytomegalovirus antigens. In an earlier analysis of roughly 500 of the donors, most TCR beta V segments appeared in productive rearrangements about 87% or about 30% of the time, broadly matching IMGT annotations. In a later analysis, 15,000 to 20,000 TCR beta sequences were associated with specific HLA alleles at a false discovery rate of 0.05. For the cohort, immune exposure information was limited to CMV serostatus. While some public TCRs were present in many individuals, most TCR sequences turned up only very rarely across donors. In a later analysis, several top co-occurrence clusters were reported to appear linked to parvovirus B19, influenza, CMV and Epstein-Barr virus. Assigning TCR associations to individual alleles was difficult when HLA alleles, especially DR and DQ, strongly co-occurred. Correlated functional status among segregating V segments might be attributable to linkage disequilibrium, but an unknown experimental factor could not be ruled out. The presence/absence analyses assumed that sequencing depth was roughly uniform across donors, and that assumption may not be true. Because counts were too low, about 18 rarely observed V segments, including chromosome 9 orphons, were left out of the earlier analysis of some 600 of the donors. A later analysis found that most CMV-associated TCR beta chains appeared HLA-restricted, with HLA associations seemingly driven largely by CMV exposure.

The clonotype originates from a male donor in good health and CMV-seronegative. The chain is made from TRBV6-1 and TRBJ1-2; the D segment cannot be called with confidence. What was sequenced was PBMCs. The CDR3 region has the sequence CASSEGGNRNYGYTF. The nucleotide sequence is TGTGCCAGCAGTGAGGGAGGGAACCGTAACTATGGCTACACCTTC.